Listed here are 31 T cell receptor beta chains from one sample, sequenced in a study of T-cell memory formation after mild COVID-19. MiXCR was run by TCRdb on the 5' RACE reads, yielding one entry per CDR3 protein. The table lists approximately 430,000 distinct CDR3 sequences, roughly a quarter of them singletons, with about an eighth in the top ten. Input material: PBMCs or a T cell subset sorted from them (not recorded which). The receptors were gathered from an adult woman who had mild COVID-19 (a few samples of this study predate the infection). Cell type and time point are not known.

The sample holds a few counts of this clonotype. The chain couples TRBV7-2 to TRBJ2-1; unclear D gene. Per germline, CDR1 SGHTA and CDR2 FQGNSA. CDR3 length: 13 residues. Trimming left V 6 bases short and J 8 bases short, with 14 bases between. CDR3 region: CASRPLSAHEQFF. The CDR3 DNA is TGTGCCAGCAGACCCCTAAGCGCCCATGAGCAGTTCTTC. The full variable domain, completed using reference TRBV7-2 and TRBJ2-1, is GAGVSQSPSNKVTEKGKDVELRCDPISGHTALYWYRQSLGQGLEFLIYFQGNSAPDKSGLPSDRFSAERTGGSVSTLTIQRTQQEDSAVYLCASRPLSAHEQFFGPGTRLTVL.

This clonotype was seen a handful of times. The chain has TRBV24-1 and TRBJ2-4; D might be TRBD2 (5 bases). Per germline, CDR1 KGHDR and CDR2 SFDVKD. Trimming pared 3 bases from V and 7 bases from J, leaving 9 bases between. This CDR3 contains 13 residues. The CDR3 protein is CATSDRGGNIQYF. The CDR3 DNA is TGTGCCACCAGTGATCGGGGTGGTAACATTCAGTACTTC.

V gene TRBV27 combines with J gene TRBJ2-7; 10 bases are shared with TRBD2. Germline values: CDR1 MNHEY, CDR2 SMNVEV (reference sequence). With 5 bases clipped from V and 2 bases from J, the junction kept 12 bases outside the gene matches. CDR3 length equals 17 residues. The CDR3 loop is CASSKGTSATFPYEQYF. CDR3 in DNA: TGTGCCAGCAGTAAGGGGACTAGCGCTACCTTTCCCTACGAGCAGTACTTC.

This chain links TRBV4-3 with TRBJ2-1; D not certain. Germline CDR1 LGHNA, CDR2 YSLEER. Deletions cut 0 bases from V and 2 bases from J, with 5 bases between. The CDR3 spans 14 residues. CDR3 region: CASSQESTYNEQFF. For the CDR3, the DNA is TGCGCCAGCAGCCAAGAGAGCACCTACAATGAGCAGTTCTTC.

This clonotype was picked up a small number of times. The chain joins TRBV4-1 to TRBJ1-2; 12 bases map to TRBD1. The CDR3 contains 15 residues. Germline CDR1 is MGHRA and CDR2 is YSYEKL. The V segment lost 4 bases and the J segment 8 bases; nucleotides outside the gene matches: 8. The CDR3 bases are TGCGCCAGCAGCCTCCGGGACAGGGGGCCTCGGGGCTACACCTTC. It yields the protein CASSLRDRGPRGYTF.

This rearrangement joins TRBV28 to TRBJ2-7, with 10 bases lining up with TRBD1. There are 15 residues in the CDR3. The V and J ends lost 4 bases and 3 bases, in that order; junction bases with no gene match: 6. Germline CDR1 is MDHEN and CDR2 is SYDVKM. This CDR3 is CASSSPGQGIYEQYF. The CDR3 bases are TGTGCCAGCAGTTCACCGGGACAGGGGATCTACGAGCAGTACTTC.

The CDR3 DNA reads TGCGCCAGCAGCCAACTAGCGGGGGTGTACAATGAGCAGTTCTTC. Protein product: CASSQLAGVYNEQFF. The genes are TRBV4-1 and TRBJ2-1; TRBD2 matches at 10 bases. V was clipped by 2 bases and J by 4 bases; unmatched bases: 2. Germline V gene data show CDR1 as MGHRA and CDR2 as YSYEKL. This CDR3 is built from 15 residues.

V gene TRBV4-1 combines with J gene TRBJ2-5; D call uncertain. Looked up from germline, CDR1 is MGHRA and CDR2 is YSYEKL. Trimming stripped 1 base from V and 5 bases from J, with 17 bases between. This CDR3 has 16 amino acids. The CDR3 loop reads CASSQVVSQGWETQYF. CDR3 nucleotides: TGCGCCAGCAGCCAAGTCGTCTCCCAAGGTTGGGAGACCCAGTACTTC.

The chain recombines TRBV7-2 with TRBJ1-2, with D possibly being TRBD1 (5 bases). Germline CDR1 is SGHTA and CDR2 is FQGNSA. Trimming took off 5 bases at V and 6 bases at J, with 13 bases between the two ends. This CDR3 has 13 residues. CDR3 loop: CASSRGRDHGYTF. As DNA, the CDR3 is TGTGCCAGCAGCCGGGGGAGGGACCATGGCTACACCTTC.

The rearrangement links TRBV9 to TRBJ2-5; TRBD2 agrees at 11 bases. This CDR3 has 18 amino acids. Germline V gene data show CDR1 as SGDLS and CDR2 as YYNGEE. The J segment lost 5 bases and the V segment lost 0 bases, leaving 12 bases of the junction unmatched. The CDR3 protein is CASSVGLAGYHGGETQYF. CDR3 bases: TGTGCCAGCAGCGTAGGACTAGCGGGGTACCACGGGGGGGAGACCCAGTACTTC.

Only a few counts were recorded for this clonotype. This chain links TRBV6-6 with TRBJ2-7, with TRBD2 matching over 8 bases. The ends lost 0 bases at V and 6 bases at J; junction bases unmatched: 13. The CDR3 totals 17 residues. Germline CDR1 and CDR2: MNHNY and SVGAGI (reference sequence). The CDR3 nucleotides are TGTGCCAGCAGTTACTCGTTACTAGCGGCCTTGGGAGGCGAGCAGTACTTC. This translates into CASSYSLLAALGGEQYF.

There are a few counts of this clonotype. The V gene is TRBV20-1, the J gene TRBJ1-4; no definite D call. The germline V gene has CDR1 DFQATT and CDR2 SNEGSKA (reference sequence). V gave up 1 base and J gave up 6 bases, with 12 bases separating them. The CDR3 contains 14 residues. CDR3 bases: TGCAGTGCTAGAGGGGAGTATTCCGATGAAAAACTGTTTTTT. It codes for CSARGEYSDEKLFF.

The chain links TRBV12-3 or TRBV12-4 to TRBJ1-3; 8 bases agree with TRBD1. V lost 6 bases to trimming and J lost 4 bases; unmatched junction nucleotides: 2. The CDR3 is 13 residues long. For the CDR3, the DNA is TGTGCCAGCAGCAGGACAGGGGGAAACACCATATATTTT. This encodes CASSRTGGNTIYF.

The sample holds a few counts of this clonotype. The CDR3 loop is CATSDFNGERSGANVLTF. The CDR3, as DNA: TGTGCCACCAGTGATTTTAACGGGGAACGCTCTGGGGCCAACGTCCTGACTTTC. V is TRBV24-1 and J is TRBJ2-6; D is perhaps TRBD2 (5 bases). The CDR3 length is 18 residues. CDR1 is KGHDR and CDR2 is SFDVKD in the germline V gene. Trimming left V 1 base short and J 0 bases short, with 12 bases between.

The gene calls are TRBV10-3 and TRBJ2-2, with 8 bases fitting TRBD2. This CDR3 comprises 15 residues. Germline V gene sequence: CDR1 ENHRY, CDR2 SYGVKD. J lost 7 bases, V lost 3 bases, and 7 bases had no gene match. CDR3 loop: CAISDVAGKGGELFF. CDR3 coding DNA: TGTGCCATCAGTGACGTAGCGGGAAAGGGCGGGGAGCTGTTTTTT.

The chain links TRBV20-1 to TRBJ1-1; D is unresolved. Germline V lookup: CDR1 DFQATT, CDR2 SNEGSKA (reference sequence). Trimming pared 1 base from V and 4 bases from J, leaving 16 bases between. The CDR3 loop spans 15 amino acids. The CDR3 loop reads CSARGAAIGVTEAFF. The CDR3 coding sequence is TGCAGTGCTAGAGGGGCCGCGATCGGGGTCACTGAAGCTTTCTTT.

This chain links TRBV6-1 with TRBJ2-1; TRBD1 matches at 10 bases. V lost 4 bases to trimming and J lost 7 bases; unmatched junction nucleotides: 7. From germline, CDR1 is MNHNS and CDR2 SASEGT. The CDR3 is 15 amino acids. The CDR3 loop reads CASSATGGFMNEQFF. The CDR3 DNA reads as TGTGCCAGCAGTGCGACAGGGGGCTTTATGAATGAGCAGTTCTTC.

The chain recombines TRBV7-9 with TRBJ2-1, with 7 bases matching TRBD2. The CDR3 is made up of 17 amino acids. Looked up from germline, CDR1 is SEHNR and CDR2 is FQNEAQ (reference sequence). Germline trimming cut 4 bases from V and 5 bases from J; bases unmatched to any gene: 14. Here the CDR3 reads CASSSLLGSGVNNEQFF. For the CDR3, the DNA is TGTGCCAGCAGCTCCCTACTAGGGAGCGGGGTAAACAATGAGCAGTTCTTC.

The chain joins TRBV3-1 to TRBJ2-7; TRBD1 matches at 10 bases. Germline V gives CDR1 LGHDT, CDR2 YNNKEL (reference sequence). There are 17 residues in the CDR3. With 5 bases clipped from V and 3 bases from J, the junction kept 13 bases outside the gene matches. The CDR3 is CASSKSLPGQGFYEQYF. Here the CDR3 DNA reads TGTGCCAGCAGCAAGTCGTTACCGGGACAGGGGTTCTACGAGCAGTACTTC.

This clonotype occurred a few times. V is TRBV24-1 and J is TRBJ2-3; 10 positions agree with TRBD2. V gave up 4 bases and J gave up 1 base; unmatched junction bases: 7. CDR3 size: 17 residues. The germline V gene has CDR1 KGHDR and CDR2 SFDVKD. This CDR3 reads CATSDRRTSGRTDTQYF. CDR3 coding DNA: TGTGCCACCAGTGACCGTCGGACTAGCGGACGCACAGATACGCAGTATTTT.

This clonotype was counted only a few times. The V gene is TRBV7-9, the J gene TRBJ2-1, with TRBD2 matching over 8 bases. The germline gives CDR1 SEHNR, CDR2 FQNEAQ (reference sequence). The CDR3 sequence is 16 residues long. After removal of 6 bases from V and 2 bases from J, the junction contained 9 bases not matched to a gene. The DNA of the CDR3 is TGTGCCAGCAGACCCCCGGGTAGCGGGGCCTACAATGAGCAGTTCTTC. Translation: CASRPPGSGAYNEQFF.

The CDR3 bases are TGTGCCAGCAGCTGGGGGGGCGGGGGCACTGAAGCTTTCTTT. This encodes CASSWGGGGTEAFF. This chain joins TRBV7-9 and TRBJ1-1; D may be TRBD1 (6 bases). The ends were cut back, 4 bases at V and 4 bases at J, with 13 bases in the middle. The CDR3 extends over 14 amino acids. Per germline, CDR1 SEHNR and CDR2 FQNEAQ (reference sequence).

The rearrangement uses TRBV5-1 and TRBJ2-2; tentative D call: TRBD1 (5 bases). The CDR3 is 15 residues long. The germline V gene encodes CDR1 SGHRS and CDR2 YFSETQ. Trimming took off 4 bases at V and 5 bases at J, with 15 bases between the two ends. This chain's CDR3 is CASSRGPQPTGELFF. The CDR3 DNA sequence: TGCGCCAGCAGCAGGGGCCCCCAACCAACCGGGGAGCTGTTTTTT.

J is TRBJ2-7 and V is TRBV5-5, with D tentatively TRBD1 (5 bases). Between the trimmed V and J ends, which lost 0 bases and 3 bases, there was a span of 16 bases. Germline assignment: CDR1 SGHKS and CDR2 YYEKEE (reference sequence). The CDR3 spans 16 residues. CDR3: CASSLAVGPQGYEQYF. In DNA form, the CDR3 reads TGTGCCAGCAGCTTGGCCGTAGGACCGCAGGGCTACGAGCAGTACTTC.

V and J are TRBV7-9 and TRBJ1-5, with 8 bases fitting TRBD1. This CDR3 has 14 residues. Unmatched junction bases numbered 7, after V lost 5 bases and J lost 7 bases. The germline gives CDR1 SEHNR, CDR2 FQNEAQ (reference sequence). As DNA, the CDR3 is TGTGCCAGCAGCGCTGGACAGGGAGTACAGCCCCAGCATTTT. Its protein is CASSAGQGVQPQHF. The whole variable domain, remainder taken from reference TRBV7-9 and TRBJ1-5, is DTGVSQNPRHKITKRGQNVTFRCDPISEHNRLYWYRQTLGQGPEFLTYFQNEAQLEKSRLLSDRFSAERPKGSFSTLEIQRTEQGDSAMYLCASSAGQGVQPQHFGDGTRLSIL.

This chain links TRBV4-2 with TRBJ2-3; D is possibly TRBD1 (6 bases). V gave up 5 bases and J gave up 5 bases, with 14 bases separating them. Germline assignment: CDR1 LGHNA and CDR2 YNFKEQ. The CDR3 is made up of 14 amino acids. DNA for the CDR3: TGTGCCAGCAGCTATGAGGACAGACAAGATACGCAGTATTTT. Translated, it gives CASSYEDRQDTQYF.

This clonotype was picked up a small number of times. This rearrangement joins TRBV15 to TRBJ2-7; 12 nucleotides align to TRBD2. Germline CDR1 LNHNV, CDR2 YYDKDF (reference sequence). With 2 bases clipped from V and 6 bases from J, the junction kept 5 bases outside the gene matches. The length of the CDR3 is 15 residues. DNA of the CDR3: TGTGCCACCAGCAGATCACAACTAGCGGGAGGCGAGCAGTACTTC. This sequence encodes CATSRSQLAGGEQYF. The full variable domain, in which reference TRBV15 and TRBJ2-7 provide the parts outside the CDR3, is DAMVIQNPRYQVTQFGKPVTLSCSQTLNHNVMYWYQQKSSQAPKLLFHYYDKDFNNEADTPDNFQSRRPNTSFCFLDIRSPGLGDTAMYLCATSRSQLAGGEQYFGPGTRLTVT.

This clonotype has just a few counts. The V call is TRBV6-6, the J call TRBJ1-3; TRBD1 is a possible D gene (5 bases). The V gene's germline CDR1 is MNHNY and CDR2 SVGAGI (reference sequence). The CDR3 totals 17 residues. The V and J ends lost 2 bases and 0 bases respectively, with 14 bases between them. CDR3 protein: CASSYPTDRPSGNTIYF. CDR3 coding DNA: TGTGCCAGCAGTTACCCAACAGACAGACCCTCTGGAAACACCATATATTTT.

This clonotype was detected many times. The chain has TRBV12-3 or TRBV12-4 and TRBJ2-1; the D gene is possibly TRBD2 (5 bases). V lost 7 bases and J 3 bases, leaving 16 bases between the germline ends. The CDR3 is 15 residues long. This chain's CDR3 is CASTLGTGSYNEQFF. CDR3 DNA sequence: TGTGCCAGCACCCTCGGCACGGGAAGCTACAATGAGCAGTTCTTC.

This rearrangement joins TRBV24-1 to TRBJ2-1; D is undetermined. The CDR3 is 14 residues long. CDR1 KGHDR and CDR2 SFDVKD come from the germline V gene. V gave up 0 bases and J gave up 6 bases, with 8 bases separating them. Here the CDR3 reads CATSDLQQSNEQFF. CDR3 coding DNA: TGTGCCACCAGTGATTTGCAACAGTCCAATGAGCAGTTCTTC.

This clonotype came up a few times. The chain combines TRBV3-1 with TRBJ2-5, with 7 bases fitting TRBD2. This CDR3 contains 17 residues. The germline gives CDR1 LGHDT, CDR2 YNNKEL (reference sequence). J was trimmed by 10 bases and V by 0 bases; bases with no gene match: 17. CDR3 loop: CASSQDPAIKPREDQYF. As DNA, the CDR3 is TGTGCCAGCAGCCAAGATCCTGCGATCAAACCCCGGGAGGACCAGTACTTC.